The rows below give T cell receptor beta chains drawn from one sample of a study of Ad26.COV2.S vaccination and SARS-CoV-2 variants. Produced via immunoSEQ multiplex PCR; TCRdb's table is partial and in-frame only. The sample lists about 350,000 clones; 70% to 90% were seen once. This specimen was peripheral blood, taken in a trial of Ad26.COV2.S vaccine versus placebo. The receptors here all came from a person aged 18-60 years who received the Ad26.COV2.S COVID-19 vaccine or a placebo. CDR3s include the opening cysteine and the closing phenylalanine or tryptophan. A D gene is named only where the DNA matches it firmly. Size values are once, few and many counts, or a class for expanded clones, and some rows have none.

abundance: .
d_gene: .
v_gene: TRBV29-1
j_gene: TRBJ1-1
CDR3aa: CSAMTGTNTEAFF
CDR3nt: TGCAGCGCGATGACAGGTACGAACACTGAAGCTTTCTTT

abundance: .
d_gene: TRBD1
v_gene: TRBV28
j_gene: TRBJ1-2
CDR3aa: CASSSGTGGGYTF
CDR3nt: TGTGCCAGCAGTTCCGGGACAGGGGGTGGCTACACCTTC

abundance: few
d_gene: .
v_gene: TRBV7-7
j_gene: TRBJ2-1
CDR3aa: CASSSFIGDSSYNEQFF
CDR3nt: TGTGCTAGCAGCTCCTTTATAGGAGACAGCTCCTACAATGAGCAGTTCTTC

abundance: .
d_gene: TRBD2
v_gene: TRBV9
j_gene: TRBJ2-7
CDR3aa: CASSVGSGMREQYF
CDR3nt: TGTGCCAGCAGCGTAGGGAGCGGGATGAGGGAGCAGTACTTC

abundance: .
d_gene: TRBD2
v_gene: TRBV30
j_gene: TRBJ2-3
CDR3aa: CAWSISRTSGRSDTQYF
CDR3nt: TGTGCCTGGAGTATTAGCCGGACTAGCGGGAGATCAGATACGCAGTATTTT

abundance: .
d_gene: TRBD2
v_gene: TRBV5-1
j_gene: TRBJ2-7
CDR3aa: CASSFSGGYEQYF
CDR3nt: TGCGCCAGCTCGTTCTCGGGGGGCTACGAGCAGTACTTC

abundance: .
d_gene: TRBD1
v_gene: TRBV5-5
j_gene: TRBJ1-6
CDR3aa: CASSFNRGIMTPLHF
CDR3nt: TGTGCCAGCAGCTTCAACAGGGGAATTATGACACCCCTCCACTTT

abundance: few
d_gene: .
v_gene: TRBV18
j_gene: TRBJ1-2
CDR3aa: CASSGVEVNYGYTF
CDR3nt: TGTGCCAGCTCAGGGGTGGAGGTTAACTATGGCTACACCTTC

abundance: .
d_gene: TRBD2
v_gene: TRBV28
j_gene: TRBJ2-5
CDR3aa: CASSPGGDYQETQYF
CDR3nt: TGTGCCAGCAGTCCGGGGGGGGACTATCAAGAGACCCAGTACTTC

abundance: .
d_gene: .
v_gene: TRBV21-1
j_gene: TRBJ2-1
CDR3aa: CASSIHRGKNEQFF
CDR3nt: TGTGCCAGCAGCATACACAGGGGCAAGAATGAGCAGTTCTTC

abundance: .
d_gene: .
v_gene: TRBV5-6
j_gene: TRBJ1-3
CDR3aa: CASSRYGASGNTIYF
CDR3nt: TGTGCCAGCAGCCGCTACGGGGCCTCTGGAAACACCATATATTTT

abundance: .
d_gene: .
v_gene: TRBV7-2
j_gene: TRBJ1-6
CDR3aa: CASSLGGAGNSPLHF
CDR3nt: TGTGCCAGCAGCTTAGGGGGGGCGGGTAATTCACCCCTCCACTTT

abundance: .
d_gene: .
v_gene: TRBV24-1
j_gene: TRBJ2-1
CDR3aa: CATSEPGGAINNEQFF
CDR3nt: TGTGCCACCAGTGAGCCTGGGGGGGCTATTAACAATGAGCAGTTCTTC

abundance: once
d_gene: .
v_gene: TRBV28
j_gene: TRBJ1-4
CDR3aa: CASSPLGAPTTNEKLFF
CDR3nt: TGTGCCAGCAGTCCTCTTGGGGCGCCGACAACTAATGAAAAACTGTTTTTT

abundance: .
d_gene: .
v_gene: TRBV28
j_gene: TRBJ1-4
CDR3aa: CASRTERNEKLFF
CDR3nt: TGTGCCAGCAGGACGGAGCGTAATGAAAAACTGTTTTTT

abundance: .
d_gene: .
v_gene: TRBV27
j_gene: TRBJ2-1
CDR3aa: CASSPFSSYNEQFF
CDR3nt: TGTGCCAGCAGCCCCTTTAGCTCCTACAATGAGCAGTTCTTC

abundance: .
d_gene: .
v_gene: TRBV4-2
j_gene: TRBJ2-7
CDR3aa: CASSQTRRGREYEQYF
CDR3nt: TGTGCCAGCAGTCAGACGCGCAGGGGGCGGGAGTACGAGCAGTACTTC

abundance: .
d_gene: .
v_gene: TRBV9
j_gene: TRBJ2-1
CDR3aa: CASSVGDPRTSYNEQFF
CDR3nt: TGTGCCAGCAGCGTAGGGGATCCGCGGACCTCCTACAATGAGCAGTTCTTC

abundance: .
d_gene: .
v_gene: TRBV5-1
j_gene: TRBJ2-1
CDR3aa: CASRGTEYNEQFF
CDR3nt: TGCGCCAGCAGAGGGACTGAGTACAATGAGCAGTTCTTC

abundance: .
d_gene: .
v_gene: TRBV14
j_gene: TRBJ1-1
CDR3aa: CASSQVPTEAFF
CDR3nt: TGTGCCAGCAGCCAAGTGCCGACTGAAGCTTTCTTT

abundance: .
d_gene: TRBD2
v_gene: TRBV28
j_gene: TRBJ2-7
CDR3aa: CASPLRVLADTYEQYF
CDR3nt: TGTGCCAGCCCCTTAAGAGTTCTAGCGGACACCTACGAGCAGTACTTC

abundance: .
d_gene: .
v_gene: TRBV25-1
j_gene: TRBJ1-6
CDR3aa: CASTTGNNSPLHF
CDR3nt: TGTGCCAGCACCACCGGGAATAATTCACCCCTCCACTTT

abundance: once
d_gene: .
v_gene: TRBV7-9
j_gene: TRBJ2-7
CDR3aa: CASSFPSRYEQYF
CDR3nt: TGTGCCAGCAGCTTCCCTAGCAGATACGAGCAGTACTTC

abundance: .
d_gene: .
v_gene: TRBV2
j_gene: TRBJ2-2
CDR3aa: CASGPATYTGELFF
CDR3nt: TGTGCCAGCGGGCCGGCTACCTATACCGGGGAGCTGTTTTTT

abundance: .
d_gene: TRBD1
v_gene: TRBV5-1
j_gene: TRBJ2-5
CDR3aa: CASSRDRPPETQYF
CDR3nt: TGCGCCAGCAGCAGGGACAGGCCGCCAGAGACCCAGTACTTC

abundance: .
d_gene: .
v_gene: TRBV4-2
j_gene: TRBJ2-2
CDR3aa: CASSGRLSNTGELFF
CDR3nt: TGTGCCAGCTCCGGTAGGTTGTCGAACACCGGGGAGCTGTTTTTT

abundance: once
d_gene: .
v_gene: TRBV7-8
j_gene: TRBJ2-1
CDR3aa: CASSLASDPYYNEQFF
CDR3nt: TGTGCCAGCAGCTTAGCTAGCGACCCGTACTACAATGAGCAGTTCTTC

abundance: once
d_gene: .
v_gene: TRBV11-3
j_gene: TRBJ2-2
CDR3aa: CASSPRSGELFF
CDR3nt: TGTGCCAGCAGCCCGCGGAGCGGGGAGCTGTTTTTT

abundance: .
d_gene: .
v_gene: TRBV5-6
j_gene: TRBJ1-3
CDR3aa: CASSPGSGIRPGTGNTIYF
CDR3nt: TGTGCCAGCAGCCCTGGGTCGGGTATTCGTCCAGGGACTGGAAACACCATATATTTT

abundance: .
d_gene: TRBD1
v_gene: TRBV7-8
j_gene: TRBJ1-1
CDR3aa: CASSLGQGQANTEAFF
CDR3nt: TGTGCCAGCAGCTTGGGACAGGGACAGGCGAACACTGAAGCTTTCTTT

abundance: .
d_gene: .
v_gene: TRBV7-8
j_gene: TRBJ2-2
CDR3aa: CASSPRLRKNTGELFF
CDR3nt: TGTGCCAGCAGCCCTAGACTGAGGAAAAACACCGGGGAGCTGTTTTTT

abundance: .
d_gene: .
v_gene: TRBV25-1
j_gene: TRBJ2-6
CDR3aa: CASSEYTGTGANVLTF
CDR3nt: TGTGCCAGCAGTGAATACACTGGAACTGGGGCCAACGTCCTGACTTTC

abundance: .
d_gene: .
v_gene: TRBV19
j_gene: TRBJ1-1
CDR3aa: CASSIDRMNTEAFF
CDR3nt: TGTGCCAGTAGTATAGACAGAATGAACACTGAAGCTTTCTTT

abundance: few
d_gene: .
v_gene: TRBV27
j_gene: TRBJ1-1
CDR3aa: CASSLSVGNTEAFF
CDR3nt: TGTGCCAGCAGTTTATCGGTAGGGAACACTGAAGCTTTCTTT

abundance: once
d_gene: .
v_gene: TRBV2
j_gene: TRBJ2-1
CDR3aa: CASGLGVSANEQFF
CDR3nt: TGTGCCAGCGGTCTTGGGGTCAGCGCCAATGAGCAGTTCTTC

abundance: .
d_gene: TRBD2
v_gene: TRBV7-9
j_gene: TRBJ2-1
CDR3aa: CASSSAGASYNEQFF
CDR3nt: TGTGCCAGCAGCTCCGCGGGAGCATCCTACAATGAGCAGTTCTTC

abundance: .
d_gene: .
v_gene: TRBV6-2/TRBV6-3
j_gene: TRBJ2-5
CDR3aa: CASSPRTANDQETQYF
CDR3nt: TGTGCCAGCAGCCCTAGGACCGCGAATGATCAAGAGACCCAGTACTTC

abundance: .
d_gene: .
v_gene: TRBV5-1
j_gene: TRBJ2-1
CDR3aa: CASSGKGTEQFF
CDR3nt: TGCGCCAGCAGCGGGAAGGGAACTGAGCAGTTCTTC

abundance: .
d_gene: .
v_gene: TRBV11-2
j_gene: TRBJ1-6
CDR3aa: CASSFEGSPLHF
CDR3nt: TGTGCCAGCAGCTTTGAGGGGTCACCCCTCCACTTT

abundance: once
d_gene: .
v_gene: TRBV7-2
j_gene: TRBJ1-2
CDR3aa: CASSPAGPSNYGYTF
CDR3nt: TGTGCCAGCAGCCCCGCGGGCCCGTCTAACTATGGCTACACCTTC

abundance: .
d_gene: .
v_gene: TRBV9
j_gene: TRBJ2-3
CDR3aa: CASSPGGTDTQYF
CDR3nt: TGTGCCAGCAGCCCAGGGGGCACAGATACGCAGTATTTT

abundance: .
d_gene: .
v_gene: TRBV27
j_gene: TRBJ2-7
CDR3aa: CASRKDSGTYEQYF
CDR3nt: TGTGCCAGCAGAAAGGACAGTGGGACCTACGAGCAGTACTTC

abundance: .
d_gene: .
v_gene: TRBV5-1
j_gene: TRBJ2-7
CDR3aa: CASSLEPVEGIQQYF
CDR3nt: TGCGCCAGCAGCTTGGAACCGGTTGAGGGTATTCAGCAGTACTTC

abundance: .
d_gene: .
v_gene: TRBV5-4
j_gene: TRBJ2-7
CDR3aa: CASSPRGSSYEQYF
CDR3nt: TGTGCCAGCAGCCCCCGAGGTAGCTCCTACGAGCAGTACTTC

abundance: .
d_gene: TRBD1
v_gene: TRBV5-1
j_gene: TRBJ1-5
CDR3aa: CASGTGDPNQPQHF
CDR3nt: TGCGCCAGCGGAACAGGGGACCCCAATCAGCCCCAGCATTTT